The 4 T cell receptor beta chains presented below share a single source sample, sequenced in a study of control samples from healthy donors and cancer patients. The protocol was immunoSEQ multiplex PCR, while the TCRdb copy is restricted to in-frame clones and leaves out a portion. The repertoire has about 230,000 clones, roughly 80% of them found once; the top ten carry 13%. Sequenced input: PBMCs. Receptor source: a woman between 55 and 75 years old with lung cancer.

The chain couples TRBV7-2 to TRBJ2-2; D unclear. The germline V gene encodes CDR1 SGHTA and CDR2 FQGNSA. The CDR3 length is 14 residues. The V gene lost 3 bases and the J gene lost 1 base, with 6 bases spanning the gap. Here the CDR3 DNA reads TGTGCCAGCAGCTTGGTCCTGAACACCGGGGAGCTGTTTTTT. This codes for CASSLVLNTGELFF.

DNA of the CDR3: TGTGCCAGCAGCCGAGGCCGCATTGCTGGAGACGAGGAGCAGTTCTTC. It is translated as CASSRGRIAGDEEQFF. This rearrangement joins TRBV4-2 to TRBJ2-1; D remains ambiguous. The germline V gene encodes CDR1 LGHNA and CDR2 YNFKEQ. The V end was cut by 4 bases, the J end by 10 bases, with 23 bases between. The CDR3 has 16 amino acids.

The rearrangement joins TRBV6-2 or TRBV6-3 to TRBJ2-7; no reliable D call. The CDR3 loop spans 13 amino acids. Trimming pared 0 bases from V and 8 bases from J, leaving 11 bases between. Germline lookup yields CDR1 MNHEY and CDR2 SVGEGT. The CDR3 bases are TGTGCCAGCAGTTACTCGATCTTCACCCAGCAGTACTTC. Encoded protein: CASSYSIFTQQYF.

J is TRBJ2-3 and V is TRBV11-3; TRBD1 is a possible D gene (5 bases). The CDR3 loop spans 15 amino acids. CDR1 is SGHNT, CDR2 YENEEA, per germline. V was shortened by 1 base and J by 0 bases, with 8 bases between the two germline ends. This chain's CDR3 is CASSLGTLSTDTQYF. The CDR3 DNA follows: TGTGCCAGCAGCTTAGGGACACTTAGCACAGATACGCAGTATTTT.